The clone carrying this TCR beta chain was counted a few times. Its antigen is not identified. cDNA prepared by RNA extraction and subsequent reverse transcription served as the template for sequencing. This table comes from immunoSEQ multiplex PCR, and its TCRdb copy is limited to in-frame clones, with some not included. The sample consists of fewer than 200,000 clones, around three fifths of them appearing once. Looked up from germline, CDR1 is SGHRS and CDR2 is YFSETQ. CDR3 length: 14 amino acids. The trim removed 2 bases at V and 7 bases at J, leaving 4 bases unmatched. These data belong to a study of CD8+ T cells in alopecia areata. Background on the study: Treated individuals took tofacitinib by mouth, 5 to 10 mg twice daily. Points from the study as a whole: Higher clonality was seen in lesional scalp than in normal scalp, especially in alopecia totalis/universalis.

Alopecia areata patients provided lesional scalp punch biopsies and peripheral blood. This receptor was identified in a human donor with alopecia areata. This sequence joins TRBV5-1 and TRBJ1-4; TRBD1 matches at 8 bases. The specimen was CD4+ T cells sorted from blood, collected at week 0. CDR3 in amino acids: CASSFGQGGEKLFF. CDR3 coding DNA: TGCGCCAGCAGCTTTGGACAGGGAGGTGAAAAACTGTTTTTT.